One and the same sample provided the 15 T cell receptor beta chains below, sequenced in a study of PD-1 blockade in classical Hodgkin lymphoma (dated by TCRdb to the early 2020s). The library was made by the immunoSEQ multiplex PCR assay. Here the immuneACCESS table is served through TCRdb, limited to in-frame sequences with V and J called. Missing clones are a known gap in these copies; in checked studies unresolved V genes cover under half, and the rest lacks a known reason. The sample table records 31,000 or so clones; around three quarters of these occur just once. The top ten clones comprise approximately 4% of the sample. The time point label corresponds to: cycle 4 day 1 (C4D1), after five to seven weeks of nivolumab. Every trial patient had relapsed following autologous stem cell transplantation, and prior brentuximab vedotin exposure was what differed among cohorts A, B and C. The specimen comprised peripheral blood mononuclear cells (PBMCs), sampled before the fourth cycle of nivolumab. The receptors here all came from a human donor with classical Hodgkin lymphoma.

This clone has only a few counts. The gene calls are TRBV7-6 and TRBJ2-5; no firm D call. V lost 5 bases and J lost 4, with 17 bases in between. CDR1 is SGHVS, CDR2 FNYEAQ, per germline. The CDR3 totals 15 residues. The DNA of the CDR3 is TGTGCCAGCAGCCAAGGAACAGCCCCTCGAGAGACCCAGTACTTC. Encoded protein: CASSQGTAPRETQYF.

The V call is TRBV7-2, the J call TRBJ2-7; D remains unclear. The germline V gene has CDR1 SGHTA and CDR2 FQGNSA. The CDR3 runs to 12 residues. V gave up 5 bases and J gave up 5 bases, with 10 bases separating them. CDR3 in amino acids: CASSPRSDEQYF. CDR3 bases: TGTGCCAGCAGCCCTCGGTCCGACGAGCAGTACTTC.

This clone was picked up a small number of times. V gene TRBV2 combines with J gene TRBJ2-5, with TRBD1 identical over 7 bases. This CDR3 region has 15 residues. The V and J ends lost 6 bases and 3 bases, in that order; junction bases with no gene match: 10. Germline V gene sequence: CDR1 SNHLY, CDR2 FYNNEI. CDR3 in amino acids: CASSPLGDREETQYF. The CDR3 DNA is TGTGCCAGCAGCCCTTTGGGAGACAGGGAAGAGACCCAGTACTTC.

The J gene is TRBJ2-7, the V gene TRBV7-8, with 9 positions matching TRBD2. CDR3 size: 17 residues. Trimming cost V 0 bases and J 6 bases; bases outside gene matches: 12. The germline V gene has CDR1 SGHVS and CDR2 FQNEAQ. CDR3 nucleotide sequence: TGTGCCAGCAGCTTAGCGTGGGGAATAGCGGGAGAAGGCGAGCAGTACTTC. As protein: CASSLAWGIAGEGEQYF. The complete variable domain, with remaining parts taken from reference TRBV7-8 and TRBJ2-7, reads GAGVSQSPRYKVAKRGQDVALRCDPISGHVSLFWYQQALGQGPEFLTYFQNEAQLDKSGLPSDRFFAERPEGSVSTLKIQRTQQEDSAVYLCASSLAWGIAGEGEQYFGPGTRLTVT.

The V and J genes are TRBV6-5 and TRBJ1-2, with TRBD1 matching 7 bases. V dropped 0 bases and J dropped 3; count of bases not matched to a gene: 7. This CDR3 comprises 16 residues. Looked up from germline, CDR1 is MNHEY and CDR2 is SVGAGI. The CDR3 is CASSYSNLGTDYGYTF. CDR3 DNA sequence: TGTGCCAGCAGTTACTCGAATTTGGGGACAGACTATGGCTACACCTTC.

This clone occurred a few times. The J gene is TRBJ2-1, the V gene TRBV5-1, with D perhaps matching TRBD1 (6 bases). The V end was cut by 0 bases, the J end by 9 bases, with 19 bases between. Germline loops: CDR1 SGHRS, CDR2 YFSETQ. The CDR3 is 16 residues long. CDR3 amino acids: CASSLDPTGITGEQFF. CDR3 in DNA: TGCGCCAGCAGCTTGGACCCAACAGGGATAACGGGTGAGCAGTTCTTC.

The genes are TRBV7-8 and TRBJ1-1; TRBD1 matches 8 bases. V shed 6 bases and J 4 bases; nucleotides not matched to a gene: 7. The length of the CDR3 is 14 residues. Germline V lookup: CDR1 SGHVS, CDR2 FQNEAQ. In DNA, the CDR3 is TGTGCCAGCAGAATCGACAGGGGCGTCACTGAAGCTTTCTTT. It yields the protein CASRIDRGVTEAFF.

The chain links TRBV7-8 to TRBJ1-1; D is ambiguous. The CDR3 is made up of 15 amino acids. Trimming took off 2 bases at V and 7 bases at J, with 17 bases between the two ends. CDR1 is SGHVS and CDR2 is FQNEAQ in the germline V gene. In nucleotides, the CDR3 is TGTGCCAGCAGCTTACTTTCGGTTCTACCGCTTGAAGCTTTCTTT. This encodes CASSLLSVLPLEAFF.

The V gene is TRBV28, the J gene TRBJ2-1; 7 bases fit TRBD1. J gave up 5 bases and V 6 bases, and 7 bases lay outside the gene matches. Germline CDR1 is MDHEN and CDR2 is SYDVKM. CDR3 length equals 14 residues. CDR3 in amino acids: CASSPTGAHNEQFF. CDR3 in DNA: TGTGCCAGCAGCCCAACAGGGGCCCACAATGAGCAGTTCTTC.

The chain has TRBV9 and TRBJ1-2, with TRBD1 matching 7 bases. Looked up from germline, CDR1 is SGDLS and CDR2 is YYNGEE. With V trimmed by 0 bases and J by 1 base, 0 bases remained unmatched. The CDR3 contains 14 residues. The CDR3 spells CASSVGDSNYGYTF. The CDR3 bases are TGTGCCAGCAGCGTAGGGGACAGTAACTATGGCTACACCTTC.

The CDR3 DNA follows: TGTGCCAGCAATAGCGGGGGGGCAGAAAGTGAGCAGTTCTTC. Residues: CASNSGGAESEQFF. The chain carries TRBV2 and TRBJ2-1; 11 nucleotides align to TRBD2. This CDR3 comprises 14 residues. V dropped 7 bases and J dropped 9; count of bases not matched to a gene: 8. The V gene's germline CDR1 is SNHLY and CDR2 FYNNEI.

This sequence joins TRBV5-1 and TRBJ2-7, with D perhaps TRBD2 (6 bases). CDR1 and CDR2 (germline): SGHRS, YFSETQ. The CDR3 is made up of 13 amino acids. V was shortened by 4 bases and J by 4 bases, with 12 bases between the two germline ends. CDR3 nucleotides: TGCGCCAGCAGCGCGTCCGGGAGATACGAGCAGTACTTC. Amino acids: CASSASGRYEQYF.

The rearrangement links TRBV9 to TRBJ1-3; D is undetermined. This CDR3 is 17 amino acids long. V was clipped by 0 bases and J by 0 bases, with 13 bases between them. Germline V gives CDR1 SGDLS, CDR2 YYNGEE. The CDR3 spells CASSVATPESSGNTIYF. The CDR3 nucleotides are TGTGCCAGCAGCGTAGCTACGCCGGAGTCCTCTGGAAACACCATATATTTT. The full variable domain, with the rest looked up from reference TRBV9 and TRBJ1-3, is DSGVTQTPKHLITATGQRVTLRCSPRSGDLSVYWYQQSLDQGLQFLIQYYNGEERAKGNILERFSAQQFPDLHSELNLSSLELGDSALYFCASSVATPESSGNTIYFGEGSWLTVV.

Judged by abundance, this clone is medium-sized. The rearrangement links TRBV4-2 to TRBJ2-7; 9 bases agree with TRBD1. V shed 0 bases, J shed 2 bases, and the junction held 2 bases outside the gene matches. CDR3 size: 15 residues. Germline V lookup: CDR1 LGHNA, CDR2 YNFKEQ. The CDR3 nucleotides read TGTGCCAGCAGCCAAGAGGGGACAGGGCCCTACGAGCAGTACTTC. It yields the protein CASSQEGTGPYEQYF.

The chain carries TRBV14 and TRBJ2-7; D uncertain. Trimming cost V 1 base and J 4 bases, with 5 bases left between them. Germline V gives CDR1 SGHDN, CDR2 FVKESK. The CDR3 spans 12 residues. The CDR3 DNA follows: TGTGCCAGCAGCCAAGCTTGGTACGAGCAGTACTTC. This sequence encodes CASSQAWYEQYF.